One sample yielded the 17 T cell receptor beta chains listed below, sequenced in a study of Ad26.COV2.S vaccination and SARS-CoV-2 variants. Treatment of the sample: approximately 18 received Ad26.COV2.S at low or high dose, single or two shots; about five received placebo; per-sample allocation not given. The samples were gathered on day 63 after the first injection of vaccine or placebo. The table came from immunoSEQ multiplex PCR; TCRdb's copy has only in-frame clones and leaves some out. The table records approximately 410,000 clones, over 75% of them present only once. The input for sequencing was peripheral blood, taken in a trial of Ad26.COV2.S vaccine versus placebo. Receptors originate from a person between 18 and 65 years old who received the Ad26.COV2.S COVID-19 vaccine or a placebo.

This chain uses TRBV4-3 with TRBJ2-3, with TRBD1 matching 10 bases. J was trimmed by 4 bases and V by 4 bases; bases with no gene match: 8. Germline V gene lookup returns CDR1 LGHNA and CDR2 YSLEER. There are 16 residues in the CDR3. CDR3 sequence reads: CASSPLRQGAPDTQYF. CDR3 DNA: TGCGCCAGCAGCCCCCTTCGACAGGGGGCCCCAGATACGCAGTATTTT.

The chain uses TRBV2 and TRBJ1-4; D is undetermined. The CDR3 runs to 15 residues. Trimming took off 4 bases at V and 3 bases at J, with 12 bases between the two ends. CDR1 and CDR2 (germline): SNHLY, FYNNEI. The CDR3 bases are TGTGCCAGCAGTGCTCGGTCCACGGCTAATGAAAAACTGTTTTTT. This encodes CASSARSTANEKLFF.

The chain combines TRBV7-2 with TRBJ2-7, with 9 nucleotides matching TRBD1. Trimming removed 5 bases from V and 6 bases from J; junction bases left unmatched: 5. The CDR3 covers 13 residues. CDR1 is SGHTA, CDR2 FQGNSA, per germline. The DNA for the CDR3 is TGTGCCAGCAGCAGGACAGGGGCGCGCGAGCAGTACTTC. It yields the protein CASSRTGAREQYF.

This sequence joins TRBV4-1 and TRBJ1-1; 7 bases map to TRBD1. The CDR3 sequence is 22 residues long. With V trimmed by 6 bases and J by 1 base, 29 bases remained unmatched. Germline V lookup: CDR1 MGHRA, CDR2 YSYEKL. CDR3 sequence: CASRLSHAASVPYRDRNTEAFF. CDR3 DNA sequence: TGCGCCAGCAGACTCTCTCACGCCGCCTCCGTTCCCTACAGGGACAGGAACACTGAAGCTTTCTTT.

CDR3 loop: CASSLRAAISEKLFF. CDR3 DNA: TGTGCCAGCAGTTTAAGGGCAGCTATAAGTGAAAAACTGTTTTTT. The rearrangement uses TRBV28 and TRBJ1-4; D is uncertain. The V end lost 2 bases, the J end lost 7 bases, and 14 bases lay between the germline ends. The length of the CDR3 is 15 residues. Germline lookup yields CDR1 MDHEN and CDR2 SYDVKM.

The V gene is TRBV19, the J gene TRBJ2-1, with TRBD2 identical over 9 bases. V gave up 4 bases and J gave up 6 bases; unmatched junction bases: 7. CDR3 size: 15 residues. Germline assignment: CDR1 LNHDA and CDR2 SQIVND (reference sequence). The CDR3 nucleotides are TGTGCCAGTAGTAGAGGCGGGGGGGCCTCCAATGAGCAGTTCTTC. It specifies CASSRGGGASNEQFF.

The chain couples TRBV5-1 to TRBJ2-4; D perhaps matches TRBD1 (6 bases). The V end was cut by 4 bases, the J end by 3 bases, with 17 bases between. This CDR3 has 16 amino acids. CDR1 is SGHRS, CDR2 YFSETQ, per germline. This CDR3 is CASSTGTSGGKNIQYF. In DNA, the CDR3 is TGCGCCAGCAGCACTGGGACAAGCGGCGGCAAAAACATTCAGTACTTC.

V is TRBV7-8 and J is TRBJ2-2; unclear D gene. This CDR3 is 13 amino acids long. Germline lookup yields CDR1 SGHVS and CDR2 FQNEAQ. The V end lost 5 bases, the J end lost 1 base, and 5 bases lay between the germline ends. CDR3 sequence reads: CASSKQNTGELFF. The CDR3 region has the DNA TGTGCCAGCAGCAAACAGAACACCGGGGAGCTGTTTTTT.

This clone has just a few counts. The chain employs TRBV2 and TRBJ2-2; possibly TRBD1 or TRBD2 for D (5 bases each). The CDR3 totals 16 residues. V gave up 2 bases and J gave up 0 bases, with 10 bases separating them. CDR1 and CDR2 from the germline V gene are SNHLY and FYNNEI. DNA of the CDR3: TGTGCCAGCAGTGAAAGTGGGGGAGCGAACACCGGGGAGCTGTTTTTT. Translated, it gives CASSESGGANTGELFF.

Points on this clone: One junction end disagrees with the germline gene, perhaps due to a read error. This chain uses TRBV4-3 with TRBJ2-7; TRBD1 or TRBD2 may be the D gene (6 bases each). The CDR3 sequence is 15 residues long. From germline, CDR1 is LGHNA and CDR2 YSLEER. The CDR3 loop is CASGHWRDTSYEQYF. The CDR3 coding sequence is TGCGCCAGCGGCCACTGGCGGGACACCTCCTACGAGCAGTACTTC.

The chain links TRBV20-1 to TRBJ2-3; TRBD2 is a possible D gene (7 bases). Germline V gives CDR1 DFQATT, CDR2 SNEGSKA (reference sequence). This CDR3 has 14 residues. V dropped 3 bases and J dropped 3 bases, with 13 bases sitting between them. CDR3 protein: CSASWGRGTDTQYF. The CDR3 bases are TGCAGTGCTAGTTGGGGGCGGGGGACAGATACGCAGTATTTT.

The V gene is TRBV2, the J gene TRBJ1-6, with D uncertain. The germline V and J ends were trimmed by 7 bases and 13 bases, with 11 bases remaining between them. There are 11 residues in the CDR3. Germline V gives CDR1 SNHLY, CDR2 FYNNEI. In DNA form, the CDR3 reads TGTGCCAGCACCTTGGTTAGGCCCCTCCACTTT. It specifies CASTLVRPLHF. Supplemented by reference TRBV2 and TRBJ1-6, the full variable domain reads EPEVTQTPSHQVTQMGQEVILRCVPISNHLYFYWYRQILGQKVEFLVSFYNNEISEKSEIFDDQFSVERPDGSNFTLKIRSTKLEDSAMYFCASTLVRPLHFGNGTRLTVT.

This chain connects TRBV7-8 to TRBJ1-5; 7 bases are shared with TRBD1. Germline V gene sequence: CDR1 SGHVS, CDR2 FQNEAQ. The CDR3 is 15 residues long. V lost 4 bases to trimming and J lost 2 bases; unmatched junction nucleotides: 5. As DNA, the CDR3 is TGTGCCAGCAGCTCCTCCGGACAGGGCAATCAGCCCCAGCATTTT. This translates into CASSSSGQGNQPQHF.

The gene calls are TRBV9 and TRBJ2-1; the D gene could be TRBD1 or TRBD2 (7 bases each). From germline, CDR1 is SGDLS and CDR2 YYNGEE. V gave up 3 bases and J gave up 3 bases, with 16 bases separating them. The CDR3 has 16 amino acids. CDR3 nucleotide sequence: TGTGCCAGCAGCGGTGGGGGGGACAGCGGCTACAATGAGCAGTTCTTC. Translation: CASSGGGDSGYNEQFF.

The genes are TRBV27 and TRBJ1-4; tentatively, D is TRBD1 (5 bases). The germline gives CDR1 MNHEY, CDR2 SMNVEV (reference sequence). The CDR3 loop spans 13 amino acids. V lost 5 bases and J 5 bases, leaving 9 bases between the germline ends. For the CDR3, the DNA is TGTGCCAGCAGTACGACAGAGAATGAAAAACTGTTTTTT. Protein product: CASSTTENEKLFF.

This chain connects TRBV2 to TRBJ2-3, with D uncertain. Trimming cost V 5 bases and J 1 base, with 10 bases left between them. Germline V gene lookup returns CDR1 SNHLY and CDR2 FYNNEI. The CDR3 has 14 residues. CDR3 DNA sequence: TGTGCCAGCAGTATCCAGGCGGGCACAGATACGCAGTATTTT. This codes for CASSIQAGTDTQYF.

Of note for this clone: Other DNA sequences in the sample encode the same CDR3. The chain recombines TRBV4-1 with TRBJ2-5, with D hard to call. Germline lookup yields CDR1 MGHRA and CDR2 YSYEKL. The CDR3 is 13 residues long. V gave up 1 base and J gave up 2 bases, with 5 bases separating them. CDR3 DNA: TGCGCCAGCAGCCAAGGGGCGCAAGAGACCCAGTACTTC. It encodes CASSQGAQETQYF.